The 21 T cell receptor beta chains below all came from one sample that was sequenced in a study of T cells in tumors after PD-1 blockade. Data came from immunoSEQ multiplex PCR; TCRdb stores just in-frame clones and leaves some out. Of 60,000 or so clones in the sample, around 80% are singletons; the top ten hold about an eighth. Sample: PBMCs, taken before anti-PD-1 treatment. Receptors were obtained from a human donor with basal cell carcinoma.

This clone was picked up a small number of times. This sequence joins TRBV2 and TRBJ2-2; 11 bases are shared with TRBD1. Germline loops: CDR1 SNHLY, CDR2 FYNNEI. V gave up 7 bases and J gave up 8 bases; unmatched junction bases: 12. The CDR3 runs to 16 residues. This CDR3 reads CASKNGGQGASGELFF. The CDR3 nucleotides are TGTGCCAGCAAGAACGGCGGACAGGGGGCTTCGGGGGAGCTGTTTTTT.

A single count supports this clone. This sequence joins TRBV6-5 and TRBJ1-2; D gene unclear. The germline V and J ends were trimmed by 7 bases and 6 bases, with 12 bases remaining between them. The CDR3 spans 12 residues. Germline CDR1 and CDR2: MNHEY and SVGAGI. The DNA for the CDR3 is TGTGCCAGCACGCGTTCATCTCATGGCTACACCTTC. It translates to CASTRSSHGYTF.

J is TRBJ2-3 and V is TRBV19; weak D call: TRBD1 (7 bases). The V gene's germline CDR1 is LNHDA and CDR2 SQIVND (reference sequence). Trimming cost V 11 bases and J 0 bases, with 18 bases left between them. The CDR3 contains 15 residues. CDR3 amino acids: CACEETGTSTDTQYF. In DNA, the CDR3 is TGTGCCTGCGAAGAGACAGGGACTAGCACAGATACGCAGTATTTT.

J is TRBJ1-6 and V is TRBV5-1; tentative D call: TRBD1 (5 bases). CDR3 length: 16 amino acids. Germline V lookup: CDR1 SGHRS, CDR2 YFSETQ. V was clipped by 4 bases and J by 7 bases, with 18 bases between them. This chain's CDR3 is CASSLLGGGFNSPLHF. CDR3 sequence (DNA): TGCGCCAGCAGCCTCTTGGGCGGGGGGTTCAATTCACCCCTCCACTTT.

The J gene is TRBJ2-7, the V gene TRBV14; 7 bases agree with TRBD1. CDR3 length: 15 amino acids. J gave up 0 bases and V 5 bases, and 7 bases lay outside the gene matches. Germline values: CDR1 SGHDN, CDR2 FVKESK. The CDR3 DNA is TGTGCCAGCAGCGATATGACAGGGAGCTCCTACGAGCAGTACTTC. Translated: CASSDMTGSSYEQYF.

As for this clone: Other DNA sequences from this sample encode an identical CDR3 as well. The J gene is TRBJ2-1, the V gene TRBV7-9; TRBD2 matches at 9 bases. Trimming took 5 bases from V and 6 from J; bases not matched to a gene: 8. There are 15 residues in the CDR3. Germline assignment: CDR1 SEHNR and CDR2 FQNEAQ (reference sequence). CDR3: CASSRRGGAGNEQFF. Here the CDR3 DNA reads TGTGCCAGCAGCCGTCGCGGGGGGGCGGGCAATGAGCAGTTCTTC.

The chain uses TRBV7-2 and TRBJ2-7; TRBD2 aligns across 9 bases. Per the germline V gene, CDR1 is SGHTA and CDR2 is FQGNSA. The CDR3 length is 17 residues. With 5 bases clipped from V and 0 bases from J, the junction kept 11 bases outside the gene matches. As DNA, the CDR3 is TGTGCCAGCAGCGTGTCGACTAGCGGAGGGGGCTCCTACGAGCAGTACTTC. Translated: CASSVSTSGGGSYEQYF.

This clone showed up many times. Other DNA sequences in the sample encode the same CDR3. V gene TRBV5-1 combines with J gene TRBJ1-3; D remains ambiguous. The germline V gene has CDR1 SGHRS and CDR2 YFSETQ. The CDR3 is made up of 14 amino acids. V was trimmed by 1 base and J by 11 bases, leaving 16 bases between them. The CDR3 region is CASSLNTDTPAIYF. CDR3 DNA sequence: TGCGCCAGCAGCTTGAATACAGATACCCCAGCCATATATTTT.

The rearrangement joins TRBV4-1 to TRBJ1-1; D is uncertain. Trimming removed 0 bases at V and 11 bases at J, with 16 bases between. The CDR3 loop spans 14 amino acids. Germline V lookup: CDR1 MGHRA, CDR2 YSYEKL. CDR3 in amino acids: CASSQDGVSGYAFF. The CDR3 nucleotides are TGCGCCAGCAGCCAAGACGGGGTATCGGGTTATGCTTTCTTT.

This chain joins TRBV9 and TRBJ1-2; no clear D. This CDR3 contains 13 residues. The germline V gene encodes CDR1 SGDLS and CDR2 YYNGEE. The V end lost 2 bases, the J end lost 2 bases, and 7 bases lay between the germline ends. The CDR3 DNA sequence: TGTGCCAGCAGCGTGGCACTGAACTATGGCTACACCTTC. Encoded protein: CASSVALNYGYTF.

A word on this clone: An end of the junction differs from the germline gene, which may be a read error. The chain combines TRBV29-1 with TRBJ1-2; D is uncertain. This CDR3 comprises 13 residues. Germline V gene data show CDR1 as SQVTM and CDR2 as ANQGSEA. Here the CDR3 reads CSVYEPSNSGYTF. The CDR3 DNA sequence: TGCAGCGTTTACGAACCCTCAAACTCTGGCTACACCTTC.

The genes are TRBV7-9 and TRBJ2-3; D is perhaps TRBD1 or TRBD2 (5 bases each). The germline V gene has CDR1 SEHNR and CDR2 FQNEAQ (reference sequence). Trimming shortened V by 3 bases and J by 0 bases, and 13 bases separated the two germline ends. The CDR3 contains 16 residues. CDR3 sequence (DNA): TGTGCCAGCAGCTTTCTTACCGGGACCAGCACAGATACGCAGTATTTT. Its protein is CASSFLTGTSTDTQYF.

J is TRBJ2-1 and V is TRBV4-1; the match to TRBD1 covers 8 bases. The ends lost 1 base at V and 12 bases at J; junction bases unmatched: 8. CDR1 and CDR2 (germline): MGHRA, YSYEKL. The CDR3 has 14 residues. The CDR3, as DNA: TGCGCCAGCAGCCAAGTCCCAAGGACAGGGTCGCAGTTCTTC. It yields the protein CASSQVPRTGSQFF.

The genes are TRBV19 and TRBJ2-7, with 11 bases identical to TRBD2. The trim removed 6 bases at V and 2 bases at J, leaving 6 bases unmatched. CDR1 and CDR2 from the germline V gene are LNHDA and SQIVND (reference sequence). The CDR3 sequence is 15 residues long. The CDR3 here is CASSSLAGGTYEQYF. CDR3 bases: TGTGCCAGTAGCAGTCTAGCGGGGGGTACCTACGAGCAGTACTTC.

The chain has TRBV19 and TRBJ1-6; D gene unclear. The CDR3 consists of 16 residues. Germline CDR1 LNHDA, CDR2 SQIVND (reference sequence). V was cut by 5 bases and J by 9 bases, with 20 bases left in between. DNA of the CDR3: TGTGCCAGTAGTCCGAGTGGCGTCGGTATTGGTTCACCCCTCCACTTT. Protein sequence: CASSPSGVGIGSPLHF.

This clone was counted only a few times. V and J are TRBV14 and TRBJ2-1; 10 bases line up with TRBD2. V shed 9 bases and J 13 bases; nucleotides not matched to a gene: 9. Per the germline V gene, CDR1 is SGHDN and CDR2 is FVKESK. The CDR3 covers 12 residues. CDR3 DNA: TGTGCCAGTACAATTAGCGGGGGGCGTCAGTTCTTC. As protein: CASTISGGRQFF.

The DNA for the CDR3 is TGCGCCAGCAGCTTAACAGAAGAGACCCAGTACTTC. Protein sequence: CASSLTEETQYF. The chain joins TRBV5-1 to TRBJ2-5; D is unclear. This CDR3 is 12 amino acids long. V shed 2 bases and J shed 3 bases, with 5 bases lying between them. The germline CDR1 and CDR2 sequences are SGHRS and YFSETQ.

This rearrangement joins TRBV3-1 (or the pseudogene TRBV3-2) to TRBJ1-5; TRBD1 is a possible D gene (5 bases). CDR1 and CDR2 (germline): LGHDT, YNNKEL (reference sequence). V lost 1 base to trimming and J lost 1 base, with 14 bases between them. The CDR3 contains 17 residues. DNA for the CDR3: TGTGCCAGCAGCCAAGGACAGAGGGGACTCAGCAATCAGCCCCAGCATTTT. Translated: CASSQGQRGLSNQPQHF.

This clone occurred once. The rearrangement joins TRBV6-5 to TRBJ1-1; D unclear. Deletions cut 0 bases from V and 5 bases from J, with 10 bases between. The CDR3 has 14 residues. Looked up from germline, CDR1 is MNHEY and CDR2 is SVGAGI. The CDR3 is CASSYSGRITEAFF. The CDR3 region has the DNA TGTGCCAGCAGTTACTCTGGGCGGATAACTGAAGCTTTCTTT.

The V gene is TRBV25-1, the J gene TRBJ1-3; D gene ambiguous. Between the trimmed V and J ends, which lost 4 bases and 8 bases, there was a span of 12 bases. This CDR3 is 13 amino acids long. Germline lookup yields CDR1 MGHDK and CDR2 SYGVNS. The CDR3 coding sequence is TGTGCCAGCAGTGCGGTTTCAAGGGACACCATATATTTT. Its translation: CASSAVSRDTIYF. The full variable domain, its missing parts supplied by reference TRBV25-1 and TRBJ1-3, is EADIYQTPRYLVIGTGKKITLECSQTMGHDKMYWYQQDPGMELHLIHYSYGVNSTEKGDLSSESTVSRIRTEHFPLTLESARPSHTSQYLCASSAVSRDTIYFGEGSWLTVV.

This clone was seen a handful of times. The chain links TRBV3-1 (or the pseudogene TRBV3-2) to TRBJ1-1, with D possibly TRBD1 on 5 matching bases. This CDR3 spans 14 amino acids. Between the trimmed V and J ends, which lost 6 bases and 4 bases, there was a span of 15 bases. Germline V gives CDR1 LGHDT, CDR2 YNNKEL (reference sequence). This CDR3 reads CASSLAGGSTEAFF. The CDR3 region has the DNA TGTGCCAGCAGTCTAGCGGGGGGTTCCACTGAAGCTTTCTTT.